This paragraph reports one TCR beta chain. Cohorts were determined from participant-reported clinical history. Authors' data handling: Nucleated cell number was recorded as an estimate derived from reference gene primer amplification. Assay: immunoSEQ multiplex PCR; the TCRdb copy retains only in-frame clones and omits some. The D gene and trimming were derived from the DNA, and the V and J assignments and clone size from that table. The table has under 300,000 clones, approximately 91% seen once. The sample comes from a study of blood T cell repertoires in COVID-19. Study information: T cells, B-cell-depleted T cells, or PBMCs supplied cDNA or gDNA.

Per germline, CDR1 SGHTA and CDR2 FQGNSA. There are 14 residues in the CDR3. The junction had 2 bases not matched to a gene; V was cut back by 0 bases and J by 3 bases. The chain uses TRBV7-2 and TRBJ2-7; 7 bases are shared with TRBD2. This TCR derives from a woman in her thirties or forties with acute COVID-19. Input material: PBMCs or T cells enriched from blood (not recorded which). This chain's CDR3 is CASSLARENYEQYF. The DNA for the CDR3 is TGTGCCAGCAGCTTAGCGCGGGAGAACTACGAGCAGTACTTC.